This T cell receptor (beta chain) was documented in a study of blood T cells in healthy people across ages. Findings of the study overall: Long-lived donors carried more naive CD4+ cells and greater diversity than aged donors.

Together with a sample-barcoded 5' primer, a J-beta primer mix was included in a second PCR lasting 7 to 11 cycles. MiXCR, applied by TCRdb to the 5' RACE reads, yields one record per CDR3 protein. The table records some 1.5 million distinct CDR3 sequences, roughly 28% of them present only once. This CDR3 is 17 amino acids long. The V gene's germline CDR1 is SQVTM and CDR2 ANQGSEA. V gave up 2 bases and J gave up 3 bases, with 19 bases separating them. The table lists this clonotype with a few counts. Its antigen is unknown. Sequenced input: blood. This TCR came from a woman in her 30s in good health. The chain joins TRBV29-1 to TRBJ2-2, with D possibly TRBD1 on 5 matching bases. CDR3 in DNA: TGCAGCGTTGAAAGTATCATCCAGGGTTTATACACCGGGGAGCTGTTTTTT. Its translation is CSVESIIQGLYTGELFF.